The 17 T cell receptor beta chains reported below all come from one sample, sequenced in a study of TIL therapy for anti-PD-1-resistant metastatic lung cancer. The libraries were made with immunoSEQ v3. Data came from immunoSEQ multiplex PCR; TCRdb stores just in-frame clones and leaves some out. This sample yields some 60,000 clones, of which roughly 70% are seen a single time; less than 2% belongs to the top ten. Time point meaning: pre-treatment sample, taken before nivolumab and TIL therapy. The material was blood, obtained at baseline. These receptor sequences come from a person aged 25 to 80 with non-small cell lung cancer.

V gene TRBV9 combines with J gene TRBJ2-1; 11 nucleotides line up with TRBD2. The CDR3 totals 18 residues. With V trimmed by 4 bases and J by 4 bases, 13 bases remained unmatched. Germline CDR1 and CDR2: SGDLS and YYNGEE. The CDR3: CASSPRALGTSGYNEQFF. The CDR3 DNA sequence: TGTGCCAGCAGCCCGCGGGCCCTCGGGACTAGCGGTTACAATGAGCAGTTCTTC.

This chain uses TRBV5-1 with TRBJ1-3, with D unresolved. The CDR3 loop spans 14 amino acids. In germline, CDR1 is SGHRS, CDR2 YFSETQ. The V and J ends lost 2 bases and 4 bases respectively, with 10 bases between them. The CDR3 nucleotides read TGCGCCAGCAGCTTAGCGGGGATCGGAAACACCATATATTTT. Translating gives CASSLAGIGNTIYF.

This clone was found a few times. The chain uses TRBV2 and TRBJ2-3; TRBD2 matches at 9 bases. The CDR3 has 15 amino acids. Germline V gene data show CDR1 as SNHLY and CDR2 as FYNNEI. Trimming at V came to 3 bases and at J to 7 bases, leaving 8 bases not matched to a gene. The DNA of the CDR3 is TGTGCCAGCAGTGACTCAGCGGGGGGCGGGAATACGCAGTATTTT. Translating it yields CASSDSAGGGNTQYF.

This clone was found a few times. The rearrangement uses TRBV28 and TRBJ2-3, with 12 bases that match TRBD2. The CDR3 spans 16 residues. The junction had 6 bases not matched to a gene; V was cut back by 3 bases and J by 5 bases. The germline gives CDR1 MDHEN, CDR2 SYDVKM. CDR3 sequence reads: CASSFPATSGRDTQYF. For the CDR3, the DNA is TGTGCCAGCAGTTTCCCCGCGACTAGCGGGAGAGATACGCAGTATTTT.

The chain links TRBV27 to TRBJ2-7; D is unresolved. CDR1 and CDR2 (germline): MNHEY, SMNVEV (reference sequence). The length of the CDR3 is 16 residues. Trimming took off 2 bases at V and 2 bases at J, with 16 bases between the two ends. CDR3 sequence: CASSLHRPVYPYEQYF. CDR3 nucleotide sequence: TGTGCCAGCAGTTTACACCGGCCGGTATATCCCTACGAGCAGTACTTC.

The chain is built from TRBV28 and TRBJ1-2; no clear D. With 2 bases removed from V and 3 bases from J, the gap between germline ends came to 7 bases. Germline V lookup: CDR1 MDHEN, CDR2 SYDVKM. CDR3 length: 13 residues. The DNA for the CDR3 is TGTGCCAGCAGTTTAAGCAGTGACTATGGCTACACCTTC. This sequence encodes CASSLSSDYGYTF.

The rearrangement uses TRBV6-6 and TRBJ1-1; a weak D match, TRBD1 (6 bases). Germline CDR1 MNHNY, CDR2 SVGAGI (reference sequence). Trimming stripped 10 bases from V and 1 base from J, with 19 bases between. This CDR3 contains 15 residues. The CDR3: CATLGGGRGNTEAFF. CDR3 in DNA: TGTGCCACCCTCGGAGGCGGCAGGGGGAACACTGAAGCTTTCTTT.

The chain has TRBV28 and TRBJ2-5; 8 positions match TRBD1. The germline CDR1 and CDR2 sequences are MDHEN and SYDVKM. This CDR3 comprises 15 residues. The V segment lost 6 bases and the J segment 5 bases; nucleotides outside the gene matches: 11. The DNA of the CDR3 is TGTGCCAGCAGCCGGACAGGGATTACGGCGGAGACCCAGTACTTC. It yields the protein CASSRTGITAETQYF.

The rearrangement uses TRBV10-3 and TRBJ2-7; 13 positions agree with TRBD2. CDR3 length: 14 amino acids. V dropped 3 bases and J dropped 6; count of bases not matched to a gene: 2. The germline V gene has CDR1 ENHRY and CDR2 SYGVKD. CDR3 nucleotide sequence: TGTGCCATCAGTGACGGACTAGCGGGAGTCGAGCAGTACTTC. This codes for CAISDGLAGVEQYF.

This clone is a singleton in its sample. This chain links TRBV11-3 with TRBJ2-1; a weak D match, TRBD2 (7 bases). The CDR3 extends over 16 amino acids. V lost 3 bases and J 5 bases, leaving 17 bases between the germline ends. Germline V gene lookup returns CDR1 SGHNT and CDR2 YENEEA. CDR3 amino acids: CASSFQGRVSHNEQFF. The DNA of the CDR3 is TGTGCCAGCAGCTTTCAGGGGAGGGTGAGTCACAATGAGCAGTTCTTC.

This clone was picked up a small number of times. The V call is TRBV18, the J call TRBJ1-5; possibly TRBD1 for D (6 bases). The germline V gene encodes CDR1 KGHSH and CDR2 LQKENI. This CDR3 spans 15 amino acids. With 2 bases removed from V and 3 bases from J, the gap between germline ends came to 11 bases. In nucleotides, the CDR3 is TGTGCCAGCTCACCATTCACAGGGAACAATCAGCCCCAGCATTTT. This translates into CASSPFTGNNQPQHF.

This rearrangement joins TRBV7-8 to TRBJ1-1; a possible D gene is TRBD1 (6 bases). The CDR3 has 16 amino acids. Trimming took off 5 bases at V and 0 bases at J, with 16 bases between the two ends. CDR1 and CDR2 (germline): SGHVS, FQNEAQ. In DNA, the CDR3 is TGTGCCAGCAGCCCATCTAGCGACAGGTTGAACACTGAAGCTTTCTTT. It encodes CASSPSSDRLNTEAFF.

This chain uses TRBV28 with TRBJ2-7; TRBD1 agrees at 9 bases. This CDR3 has 16 residues. Losses at the gene ends were 3 bases for V and 3 bases for J; bases not matched to a gene: 9. Germline V gene lookup returns CDR1 MDHEN and CDR2 SYDVKM. CDR3 in DNA: TGTGCCAGCAGTTTCTTAGCGTGGACAGGGGACTACGAGCAGTACTTC. It encodes CASSFLAWTGDYEQYF.

The chain recombines TRBV14 with TRBJ2-7; D gene unclear. V lost 4 bases, J lost 3 bases, and 7 bases lay in between. The CDR3 runs to 12 residues. Germline loops: CDR1 SGHDN, CDR2 FVKESK. The chain's CDR3 is CASSPKFYEQYF. The CDR3 region has the DNA TGTGCCAGCAGCCCGAAATTCTACGAGCAGTACTTC. Using reference TRBV14 and TRBJ2-7 for the parts outside the CDR3, the full variable domain is EAGVTQFPSHSVIEKGQTVTLRCDPISGHDNLYWYRRVMGKEIKFLLHFVKESKQDESGMPNNRFLAERTGGTYSTLKVQPAELEDSGVYFCASSPKFYEQYFGPGTRLTVT.

This clone was seen a single time. The V and J genes are TRBV7-3 and TRBJ2-5; TRBD2 matches 11 bases. Trimming at V came to 3 bases and at J to 2 bases, leaving 5 bases not matched to a gene. The CDR3 has 16 residues. Germline-derived CDR1 and CDR2 are SGHTA and FQGTGA. CDR3 region: CASSLGLAGGQETQYF. As DNA, the CDR3 is TGTGCCAGCAGCTTGGGCCTAGCGGGAGGACAAGAGACCCAGTACTTC.

This clone appeared a single time. The V gene is TRBV7-9, the J gene TRBJ2-7; 9 bases agree with TRBD1. The CDR3 covers 18 residues. CDR1 and CDR2 (germline): SEHNR, FQNEAQ (reference sequence). The J segment lost 1 base and the V segment lost 3 bases, leaving 13 bases of the junction unmatched. The CDR3 nucleotides read TGTGCCAGCAGCTTCGACGGTAATACGGACAGGGGTTCCTACGAGCAGTACTTC. Its protein product is CASSFDGNTDRGSYEQYF.

The DNA for the CDR3 is TGTGCCAGCAGTTTGCCAGGCCTAGCCCCCTACGAGCAGTACTTC. Its translation is CASSLPGLAPYEQYF. V usage is TRBV28 and J usage is TRBJ2-7; tentative D call: TRBD2 (5 bases). V lost 3 bases to trimming and J lost 2 bases, with 14 bases between them. The CDR3 runs 15 residues. CDR1 and CDR2 (germline): MDHEN, SYDVKM.